Shown below are 23 T cell receptor beta chains from a single sample sequenced in a study of metastatic and nonmetastatic thyroid tumors. MiXCR was used by TCRdb to re-call the PCR reads. This sample yields fewer than 25,000 clones, of which more than 15% are seen a single time; approximately 2.9% belongs to the top ten. Thyroid surgery had not been preceded by any treatment in any patient. The sequenced sample consisted of adjacent normal tissue. The receptors were sampled from a male donor with papillary thyroid cancer or a benign thyroid nodule (not recorded which). Some clones in this sample may be carry-over from other donors' samples.

With respect to this clone: The junction and the germline gene differ at one end; a read error may be behind it. This sample also contains other DNA sequences that code for the same CDR3. This chain links TRBV7-6 with TRBJ2-5, with 8 bases fitting TRBD1. CDR1 SGHVS and CDR2 FNYEAQ come from the germline V gene. The CDR3 runs to 15 residues. CDR3 region: CASSLEDRGLMAQYF. CDR3 nucleotides: TGTGCCAGTAGCTTAGAAGACAGGGGCTTAATGGCCCAGTACTTC.

Sample share makes this clone medium-sized. The V gene is TRBV20-1, the J gene TRBJ2-7; 9 positions match TRBD2. The trim removed 0 bases at V and 6 bases at J, leaving 9 bases unmatched. This CDR3 has 15 amino acids. Germline CDR1 DFQATT, CDR2 SNEGSKA (reference sequence). The CDR3 here is CSARDSSGGLGEQYV. The CDR3 DNA is TGCAGTGCTAGAGATTCGAGCGGGGGGTTGGGCGAGCAGTACGTC.

This clone was found a few times. V is TRBV27 and J is TRBJ2-5, with 9 bases matching TRBD2. The CDR3 runs to 17 residues. Looked up from germline, CDR1 is MNHEY and CDR2 is SMNVEV (reference sequence). With V trimmed by 0 bases and J by 5 bases, 10 bases remained unmatched. The CDR3 protein is CASSLSSGSTLGETQYF. The DNA of the CDR3 is TGTGCCAGCAGTTTATCTAGCGGGAGCACCCTAGGGGAGACCCAGTACTTC.

The chain joins TRBV30 to TRBJ1-1; weak D call: TRBD1 (6 bases). Germline loops: CDR1 GTSNPN, CDR2 SVGIG (reference sequence). This CDR3 has 13 residues. The germline V and J ends were trimmed by 8 bases and 5 bases, with 18 bases remaining between them. The CDR3 here is CARQQGEWTEAFF. The CDR3 DNA reads TGTGCCCGCCAACAGGGTGAATGGACTGAAGCTTTCTTT.

The sample holds many counts of this clone. In DNA, the CDR3 is TGCAGTGCTAGTTATCCCAGGCCCGGGCCGGGGGGCGGTCAGCCCCAGCATTTT. Its protein is CSASYPRPGPGGGQPQHF. This rearrangement joins TRBV20-1 to TRBJ1-5; D perhaps matches TRBD1 (6 bases). The CDR3 spans 18 residues. The germline V gene encodes CDR1 DFQATT and CDR2 SNEGSKA (reference sequence). V lost 3 bases and J lost 6, with 27 bases in between.

This clone is deemed medium-sized. Other DNA sequences in this sample translate to the same CDR3. This chain joins TRBV6-2 or TRBV6-3 and TRBJ2-5; 7 bases align to TRBD2. The CDR3 consists of 14 residues. Germline V CDR1 and CDR2: MNHEY, SVGEGT. V shed 0 bases, J shed 4 bases, and the junction held 2 bases outside the gene matches. CDR3 DNA sequence: TGTGCCAGCAGTTACTCTACGGGAGGAGAGACCCAGTACTTC. This encodes CASSYSTGGETQYF.

The table lists this clone with many counts. The chain links TRBV19 to TRBJ2-2; 9 nucleotides line up with TRBD1. The length of the CDR3 is 15 residues. The ends lost 4 bases at V and 7 bases at J; junction bases unmatched: 7. Germline V gene data show CDR1 as LNHDA and CDR2 as SQIVND (reference sequence). CDR3: CASSRGQGEVGELFF. Written as DNA, the CDR3 is TGTGCCAGTAGTAGGGGACAGGGTGAGGTCGGGGAGCTGTTTTTT.

Many counts were recorded for this clone. V and J are TRBV28 and TRBJ2-5, with 7 positions matching TRBD1. Looked up from germline, CDR1 is MDHEN and CDR2 is SYDVKM. V shed 2 bases and J 0 bases; nucleotides not matched to a gene: 0. The CDR3 is 14 residues long. The CDR3 DNA is TGTGCCAGCAGTTTAGACAGGGACCAAGAGACCCAGTACTTC. It translates to CASSLDRDQETQYF.

This clone appeared many times. The V gene is TRBV20-1, the J gene TRBJ1-1, with D unclear. The length of the CDR3 is 11 residues. Germline lookup yields CDR1 DFQATT and CDR2 SNEGSKA (reference sequence). DNA of the CDR3: TGCAGAGCTCGTTGGGGTTCTGAAGCTTTCTTT. Its protein product is CRARWGSEAFF.

In its sample, this clone was seen many times. CDR3 sequence (DNA): TGTGCCATCAGTGAGAGGGCTCGCCCGCCCTCTGGGGCCAACGTCCTGACTTTC. It translates to CAISERARPPSGANVLTF. V usage is TRBV10-3 and J usage is TRBJ2-6; D uncertain. CDR1 and CDR2 from the germline V gene are ENHRY and SYGVKD. The CDR3 runs 18 residues. The V gene lost 2 bases and the J gene lost 0 bases, with 14 bases spanning the gap.

Many counts were recorded for this clone. V and J are TRBV15 and TRBJ1-4; D gene unclear. The CDR3 is 15 amino acids. Trimming took 7 bases from V and 3 from J, leaving 15 bases between them. From germline, CDR1 is LNHNV and CDR2 YYDKDF (reference sequence). In nucleotides, the CDR3 is TGTGCCACCAATCACATCGGCATATCTAATGAAAAACTGTTTTTT. Amino acid sequence: CATNHIGISNEKLFF.

The rearrangement uses TRBV14 and TRBJ2-2; possibly TRBD1 for D (6 bases). CDR1 is SGHDN, CDR2 FVKESK, per germline. The germline V and J ends were trimmed by 0 bases and 3 bases, with 20 bases remaining between them. This CDR3 is 19 amino acids long. DNA for the CDR3: TGTGCCAGCAGCCAAGATCATCTTTCGGGCAGGGGCTACACCGGGGAGCTGTTTTTT. It translates to CASSQDHLSGRGYTGELFF.

This clone was counted a few times. At one of its ends the junction is not consistent with the germline gene, which may arise from a read error. The V gene is TRBV6-1, the J gene TRBJ1-5, with D hard to call. CDR1 and CDR2 (germline): MNHNS, SASEGT. CDR3 length: 16 residues. CDR3 DNA: TGTGCCAGCAGCCCCGATTGGACCCCTGGGAATCATCCCCAGCATTTT. Translated: CASSPDWTPGNHPQHF.

This clone was picked up many times. The V gene is TRBV5-1, the J gene TRBJ2-5, with TRBD2 identical over 12 bases. Germline V lookup: CDR1 SGHRS, CDR2 YFSETQ. This CDR3 spans 15 amino acids. V lost 4 bases and J lost 4; bases outside the gene matches: 5. DNA for the CDR3: TGCGCCAGCAGCGGACGACTAGCGGGAGTAGAGACCCAGTACTTC. Residues: CASSGRLAGVETQYF.

V and J are TRBV9 and TRBJ2-2; weak D call: TRBD2 (6 bases). This CDR3 is 16 amino acids long. Trimming took off 0 bases at V and 5 bases at J, with 14 bases between the two ends. Per the germline V gene, CDR1 is SGDLS and CDR2 is YYNGEE. The CDR3 spells CASSVVPLARTGELFF. The CDR3 coding sequence is TGTGCCAGCAGCGTAGTCCCCCTAGCGAGAACCGGGGAGCTGTTTTTT.

This clone came up many times. V usage is TRBV15 and J usage is TRBJ2-6; D gene uncertain. Trimming shortened V by 4 bases and J by 11 bases, and 15 bases separated the two germline ends. From germline, CDR1 is LNHNV and CDR2 YYDKDF (reference sequence). The CDR3 runs to 14 residues. CDR3 loop: CATSTRALHDVLTF. In DNA form, the CDR3 reads TGTGCCACCAGCACCCGGGCCCTGCACGACGTCCTGACTTTC. The whole variable domain, filled in from reference TRBV15 and TRBJ2-6, reads DAMVIQNPRYQVTQFGKPVTLSCSQTLNHNVMYWYQQKSSQAPKLLFHYYDKDFNNEADTPDNFQSRRPNTSFCFLDIRSPGLGDTAMYLCATSTRALHDVLTFGAGSRLTVL.

Of note for this clone: A much larger clone sits a single nucleotide away, making a read error possible. The J gene is TRBJ2-3, the V gene TRBV14; D is possibly TRBD2 (6 bases). Trimming took 3 bases from V and 12 from J, leaving 16 bases between them. Germline V gene sequence: CDR1 SGHDN, CDR2 FVKESK. The CDR3 spans 13 residues. CDR3 sequence: CASSQIRDFHQYF. The DNA for the CDR3 is TGTGCCAGCAGCCAGATCCGGGACTTCCATCAGTATTTT.

Note on this clone: Mismatch with germline at one junction end may stem from a read error. At the DNA level, this CDR3 is encoded by other sequences in the same sample as well. The chain links TRBV5-4 to TRBJ1-2; 8 nucleotides line up with TRBD1. Germline CDR1 reads SGHNT; CDR2 reads YYREEE (reference sequence). The CDR3 contains 16 residues. The CDR3 loop reads CASSTAGQGGNHGYTF. For the CDR3, the DNA is TGTGCCAGCAGCACGGCCGGACAGGGAGGTAACCATGGCTACACCTTC.

This clone has at least ten counts. The chain combines TRBV19 with TRBJ2-5; D remains unclear. Germline V gene sequence: CDR1 LNHDA, CDR2 SQIVND (reference sequence). The CDR3 runs to 19 residues. The germline V and J ends were trimmed by 3 bases and 0 bases, with 23 bases remaining between them. This chain's CDR3 is CASSMGHGGVDYNQETQYF. CDR3 in DNA: TGTGCCAGTAGTATGGGCCATGGTGGGGTTGATTACAACCAAGAGACCCAGTACTTC.

This clone was seen many times. The sample contains more than one DNA sequence encoding this CDR3. Written as DNA, the CDR3 is TGCAGTGCTAACACAGGCAATAGCAATCAGCCCCAGCATTTT. This codes for CSANTGNSNQPQHF. The rearrangement joins TRBV20-1 to TRBJ1-5; TRBD1 is a possible D gene (5 bases). The V and J ends lost 4 bases and 0 bases respectively, with 10 bases between them. CDR3 length: 14 residues. In germline, CDR1 is DFQATT, CDR2 SNEGSKA (reference sequence).

By frequency in the sample, this clone is medium-sized (0.01 to 0.1%). The same CDR3 arises from other DNA sequences in this sample as well. CDR3: CASGGLAVSSGANVLTF. As DNA, the CDR3 is TGTGCCAGCGGGGGACTAGCGGTGAGCTCTGGGGCCAACGTCCTGACTTTC. This sequence joins TRBV12-3 or TRBV12-4 and TRBJ2-6, with TRBD2 matching over 11 bases. The V segment lost 8 bases and the J segment 0 bases; nucleotides outside the gene matches: 6. The CDR3 is 17 residues long.

The table lists this clone with a few counts. The chain joins TRBV27 to TRBJ2-1; D is ambiguous. The length of the CDR3 is 15 residues. CDR1 and CDR2 (germline): MNHEY, SMNVEV (reference sequence). V lost 6 bases and J lost 4, with 16 bases in between. The chain's CDR3 is CASSLFIGWYNEQFF. In DNA, the CDR3 is TGTGCCAGCAGCCTTTTTATAGGGTGGTACAATGAGCAGTTCTTC.

This clone is categorized as medium-sized. The V gene is TRBV6-2 or TRBV6-3, the J gene TRBJ2-2, with D perhaps TRBD1 (5 bases). The V and J ends lost 0 bases and 3 bases respectively, with 8 bases between them. Germline loops: CDR1 MNHEY, CDR2 SVGEGT. This CDR3 comprises 15 residues. The chain's CDR3 is CASSYSAGYTGELFF. For the CDR3, the DNA is TGTGCCAGCAGTTACTCGGCAGGGTACACCGGGGAGCTGTTTTTT.